Listed here is a single T cell receptor beta chain. Followed longitudinally, the Seattle patients had been enrolled during active infection. These data are taken from a study of blood T cell repertoires in COVID-19. Study overall: Sites across the United States, Italy and Spain contributed samples from acute and convalescent COVID-19. From T cells, B-cell-depleted T cells, or PBMCs came the material, which was cDNA or gDNA.

Per the study methods: Scientists estimated how many nucleated cells there were by amplifying reference gene primers. Clones were read by immunoSEQ multiplex PCR, and TCRdb kept only the in-frame ones, dropping some. V and J calls and clone size come straight from that table; D and trimming were deduced from the DNA. This table has 50,000 to 70,000 clones, roughly 80% appearing once. The CDR3 has 14 residues. Trimming cost V 6 bases and J 10 bases; bases outside gene matches: 6. In germline, CDR1 is LNHDA, CDR2 SQIVND (reference sequence). This sequence joins TRBV19 and TRBJ2-3; 14 positions match TRBD2. The sequence was obtained from a man older than 75 with COVID-19, enrolled during active disease. Specimen: peripheral blood. The CDR3 loop is CASRTSGRAWPQYF. The CDR3 region has the DNA TGTGCCAGTAGGACTAGCGGGAGGGCCTGGCCGCAGTATTTT.